Listed below are T cell receptor beta chains from one sample, sequenced in a study of blood T cell repertoires in COVID-19. Libraries were prepared by immunoSEQ multiplex PCR; TCRdb keeps only in-frame clonotypes and omits some of them. The sample yields 130,000 to 150,000 clones, just under 90% seen once. Sequencing was carried out using peripheral blood. These receptors all stem from a woman aged 40 to 50 with acute or convalescent COVID-19. Both conserved end residues are part of each CDR3. A D gene is named only where the DNA matches it firmly. Expanded clones are given a class, and other clones once, few, many or no size at all.

TRBD1	TRBV5-1	.	TRBJ1-2	TGCGCCAGCAGCTCACGGACAGGCCCTAGTGGTGGCTACACCTTC	CASSSRTGPSGGYTF
TRBD1	TRBV25-1	.	TRBJ2-5	TGTGCCAGCACCCTCGGACAGGGTAGAAGAGAGACCCAGTACTTC	CASTLGQGRRETQYF
.	TRBV4-3	.	TRBJ1-2	TGCGCCAGCAGCCAAGATCAGCGGGATGGCTATGGCTACACCTTC	CASSQDQRDGYGYTF
TRBD1	TRBV7-6	.	TRBJ2-7	TGTGCCAGCAGCCCCCCCCCGGGACAGGGAGGTCACGAGCAGTACTTC	CASSPPPGQGGHEQYF
.	TRBV2	.	TRBJ1-6	TGTGCCAGCACTCTCCTTGGGACTGGTTCACCCCTCCACTTT	CASTLLGTGSPLHF
.	TRBV3-1/TRBV3-2	.	TRBJ2-3	TGTGCCAGCAGCCCCGGGCAGGCTAGGGGAGGTACGCAGTATTTT	CASSPGQARGGTQYF
TRBD1	TRBV15	once	TRBJ1-5	TGTGCCACCAGCAGAGATCTGGACAGGGACAATCAGCCCCAGCATTTT	CATSRDLDRDNQPQHF
TRBD2	TRBV4-3	.	TRBJ2-3	TGCGCCAGCAGCCGAGCGGGGGCCCGGGCGGATACGCAGTATTTT	CASSRAGARADTQYF
TRBD2	TRBV30	.	TRBJ2-1	TGTGCCTGGAGTGTAGGAGGGACTAGCGGGTTCGGCAATGAGCAGTTCTTC	CAWSVGGTSGFGNEQFF
TRBD1	TRBV11-2	.	TRBJ2-2	TGTGCCAGCAGTCGAACAACAGGGGCCGGGGAGCTGTTTTTT	CASSRTTGAGELFF
TRBD1	TRBV7-8	.	TRBJ1-5	TGTGCCAGCAGCCAAGGGGGCTTAAGCAATCAGCCCCAGCATTTT	CASSQGGLSNQPQHF
.	TRBV5-1	.	TRBJ1-6	TGCGCCAGCAGCTCCCCGGACGGAGGTGGGAATTCACCCCTCCACTTT	CASSSPDGGGNSPLHF
.	TRBV20-1	.	TRBJ1-4	TGCAGTATCAGACTTAATGAAAAACTGTTTTTT	CSIRLNEKLFF
.	TRBV4-1	.	TRBJ2-7	TGCGCCAGCAGCCCTGGGAGGGGGAACAGCGAGCAGTACTTC	CASSPGRGNSEQYF
.	TRBV18	.	TRBJ2-1	TGTGCCAGCTCACACTGGGGGGACCCAGCGGGTGAGCAGTTCTTC	CASSHWGDPAGEQFF
TRBD1	TRBV5-5	.	TRBJ1-2	TGTGCCAGCAGCTTGGCCAAGGGGACAGGGGACAACTATGGCTACACCTTC	CASSLAKGTGDNYGYTF
TRBD2	TRBV18	.	TRBJ2-1	TGTGCCAGCTCGCCACCGGGACTAGGGGGCTACAATGAGCAGTTCTTC	CASSPPGLGGYNEQFF
.	TRBV4-1	.	TRBJ1-1	TGCGCCAGCAGCCAAATATTCACAGGGACGAATGAAGCTTTCTTT	CASSQIFTGTNEAFF
.	TRBV19	.	TRBJ1-1	TGTGCCAGTAGTATCTCGAACACTGAAGCTTTCTTT	CASSISNTEAFF
.	TRBV7-8	.	TRBJ1-2	TGTGCCAGCAGCTTTCTGACAGGCCAGGGATATGGCTACACCTTC	CASSFLTGQGYGYTF
.	TRBV19	.	TRBJ1-1	TGTGCCAGTAGTATCCGACAGAACACTGAAGCTTTCTTT	CASSIRQNTEAFF
TRBD2	TRBV6-1	.	TRBJ2-1	TGTGCCAGCAGTGAATTTTTGACTAGCGGGGGAAATGAGCAGTTCTTC	CASSEFLTSGGNEQFF
TRBD1	TRBV12-3/TRBV12-4	.	TRBJ1-5	TGTGCCAGCAGAGGGGGCGGACAGCCCCAGCATTTT	CASRGGGQPQHF
.	TRBV29-1	.	TRBJ1-3	TGCAGCGTTTCCCCAGGGGCTGGAAACACCATATATTTT	CSVSPGAGNTIYF
.	TRBV4-1	.	TRBJ2-7	TGCGCCAGCAGCCAAGGGAACGGGGACTCCTACGAGCAGTACTTC	CASSQGNGDSYEQYF
.	TRBV27	.	TRBJ2-3	TGTGCCAGCACCTCTTTTACGAGGGGCACAGATACGCAGTATTTT	CASTSFTRGTDTQYF
TRBD2	TRBV12-5	.	TRBJ2-3	TGTGCTAGTGGTTTGGGACTAGCGGGAGTCGCCGTCACAGATACGCAGTATTTT	CASGLGLAGVAVTDTQYF
.	TRBV6-5	.	TRBJ1-1	TGTGCCAGCAGTTACCGGTCTAAACCGAACACTGAAGCTTTCTTT	CASSYRSKPNTEAFF
.	TRBV18	.	TRBJ1-3	TGTGCCAGCTCACCACCGGGGGGGCCTCGTAGGGGAACCTCTGGAAACACCATATATTTT	CASSPPGGPRRGTSGNTIYF
.	TRBV5-1	.	TRBJ1-2	TGCGCCAGCAGCTTGGGACAGACAGAAACCTATGGCTACACCTTC	CASSLGQTETYGYTF
.	TRBV3-1/TRBV3-2	.	TRBJ1-2	TGTGCCAGCAGCCAAGATGACGCGGGAGCGGGTGGCTACACCTTC	CASSQDDAGAGGYTF
.	TRBV1	.	TRBJ2-1	TGCACCAGCGTGCCTTATGGGGGCCCCTACAATGAGCAGTTCTTC	CTSVPYGGPYNEQFF
TRBD1	TRBV30	few	TRBJ1-6	TGTGCCTGGGGGACAGGGGGAAATAATTCACCCCTCCACTTT	CAWGTGGNNSPLHF
TRBD1	TRBV19	.	TRBJ1-4	TGTGCCAGTAGGACCACAGTAGGGGGCGAGGGTAATGAAAAACTGTTTTTT	CASRTTVGGEGNEKLFF
.	TRBV28	.	TRBJ2-7	TGTGCCAGCAGTCTTGGAGACTCCAAGCAGTACTTC	CASSLGDSKQYF
TRBD1	TRBV2	.	TRBJ1-6	TGTGCCAGCAGGCTACAGGGGGTAACGAATTCACCCCTCCACTTT	CASRLQGVTNSPLHF
TRBD2	TRBV11-2	once	TRBJ2-1	TGTGCCAGCAGCCGAGGGATAGCGGGAATCTCCTACAATGAGCAGTTCTTC	CASSRGIAGISYNEQFF
.	TRBV5-1	once	TRBJ1-1	TGCGCCAGCAGCTTGGCGCCTTCGAGGGAAGCTTTCTTT	CASSLAPSREAFF
TRBD2	TRBV3-1/TRBV3-2	.	TRBJ2-4	TGTGCCAGCAGCCTCGGGGGGGTGGTCAAAAACATTCAGTACTTC	CASSLGGVVKNIQYF
.	TRBV30	.	TRBJ1-1	TGTGCCTGGAGTGCTTACAGTGACCTTGAAGCTTTCTTT	CAWSAYSDLEAFF
.	TRBV10-3	.	TRBJ1-1	TGTGCCATCAGCTCCGAAAGCAGGGGCACTGAAGCTTTCTTT	CAISSESRGTEAFF
.	TRBV6-1	few	TRBJ1-6	TGTGCCAGCAGTGAATCCGGGTTCCGATCACCCCTCCACTTT	CASSESGFRSPLHF